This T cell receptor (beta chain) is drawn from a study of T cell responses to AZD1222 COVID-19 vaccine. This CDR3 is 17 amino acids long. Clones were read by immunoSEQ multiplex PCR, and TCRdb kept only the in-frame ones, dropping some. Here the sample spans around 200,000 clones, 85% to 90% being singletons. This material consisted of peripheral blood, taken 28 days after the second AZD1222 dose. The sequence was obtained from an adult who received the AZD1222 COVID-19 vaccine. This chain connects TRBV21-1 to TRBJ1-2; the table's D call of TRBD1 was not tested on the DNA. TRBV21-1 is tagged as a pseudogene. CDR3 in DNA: TGTGCCAGCAGCAAATCTTGGAACAGGGGGCGCAGGCATGGCTACACCTTC. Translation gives CASSKSWNRGRRHGYTF.